The 27 T cell receptor beta chains below all came from one sample that was sequenced in a study of blood T cell repertoires in COVID-19. TCRdb keeps only in-frame clones here, not all; method: immunoSEQ multiplex PCR. The profile shows more than 95,000 clones, roughly 91% of them singletons. Input material: peripheral blood. The receptors originated from a human donor in a cohort sampled during active COVID-19.

The genes are TRBV29-1 and TRBJ2-7, with a possible D match to TRBD1 (6 bases). CDR3 length: 11 residues. Trimming pared 5 bases from V and 4 bases from J, leaving 9 bases between. Looked up from germline, CDR1 is SQVTM and CDR2 is ANQGSEA. The CDR3 DNA sequence: TGCAGCGTTCGGACAGCTTACGAGCAGTACTTC. It specifies CSVRTAYEQYF.

V is TRBV19 and J is TRBJ1-2, with no clear D. The CDR3 is made up of 13 amino acids. In germline, CDR1 is LNHDA, CDR2 SQIVND (reference sequence). The V end lost 6 bases, the J end lost 0 bases, and 8 bases lay between the germline ends. CDR3 nucleotide sequence: TGTGCCAGTAGCTTTAGCCCTAACTATGGCTACACCTTC. Encoded protein: CASSFSPNYGYTF.

This chain uses TRBV5-1 with TRBJ2-3; D remains ambiguous. Trimming removed 4 bases from V and 4 bases from J, with 7 bases in between. CDR3 size: 12 residues. The germline V gene has CDR1 SGHRS and CDR2 YFSETQ. CDR3 protein: CASSGDADTQYF. The CDR3 DNA follows: TGCGCCAGCAGCGGAGATGCAGATACGCAGTATTTT.

V gene TRBV5-5 combines with J gene TRBJ1-3, with 7 bases aligning to TRBD1. Germline loops: CDR1 SGHKS, CDR2 YYEKEE (reference sequence). The junction had 7 bases not matched to a gene; V was cut back by 3 bases and J by 4 bases. The CDR3 is 15 residues long. The DNA of the CDR3 is TGTGCCAGCAGCTGGACAGGAGATGAAGGAAACACCATATATTTT. It encodes CASSWTGDEGNTIYF.

The chain joins TRBV18 to TRBJ1-1; D might be TRBD1 (5 bases). The CDR3 has 15 amino acids. Trimming left V 2 bases short and J 2 bases short, with 12 bases between. Germline V gene lookup returns CDR1 KGHSH and CDR2 LQKENI. Here the CDR3 DNA reads TGTGCCAGCTCACCATTAAGCAGGGTAAACACTGAAGCTTTCTTT. Encoded protein: CASSPLSRVNTEAFF.

This clone came up once. The rearrangement joins TRBV5-1 to TRBJ2-7; 14 bases match TRBD2. Germline CDR1 reads SGHRS; CDR2 reads YFSETQ. V dropped 4 bases and J dropped 5; count of bases not matched to a gene: 8. The CDR3 extends over 16 amino acids. The CDR3 loop is CASSPSGLAGVHEQYF. Written as DNA, the CDR3 is TGCGCCAGCAGCCCCTCGGGACTAGCGGGAGTTCACGAGCAGTACTTC.

The CDR3 loop reads CASSLSHYNEQFF. The CDR3 DNA reads TGTGCCAGCAGCTTATCCCACTACAATGAGCAGTTCTTC. The chain links TRBV7-2 to TRBJ2-1, with no clear D. The germline gives CDR1 SGHTA, CDR2 FQGNSA. This CDR3 has 13 amino acids. V lost 2 bases, J lost 3 bases, and 5 bases lay in between.

The chain carries TRBV2 and TRBJ2-7; possibly TRBD1 for D (5 bases). Germline V gene sequence: CDR1 SNHLY, CDR2 FYNNEI. This CDR3 comprises 13 residues. Trimming left V 4 bases short and J 7 bases short, with 14 bases between. The CDR3 DNA is TGTGCCAGCAGTGGTAAGGGGTCCCGGGAGCAGTACTTC. It translates to CASSGKGSREQYF. Supplemented by reference TRBV2 and TRBJ2-7, the full variable domain reads EPEVTQTPSHQVTQMGQEVILRCVPISNHLYFYWYRQILGQKVEFLVSFYNNEISEKSEIFDDQFSVERPDGSNFTLKIRSTKLEDSAMYFCASSGKGSREQYFGPGTRLTVT.

This rearrangement joins TRBV2 to TRBJ1-1; possible D gene TRBD1, 6 bases. The CDR3 extends over 16 amino acids. Germline CDR1 is SNHLY and CDR2 is FYNNEI. Trimming removed 5 bases at V and 3 bases at J, with 19 bases between. CDR3 in DNA: TGTGCCAGCAGTATGGGTAGGGACATAGGGGACACTGAAGCTTTCTTT. Residues: CASSMGRDIGDTEAFF.

The chain combines TRBV7-2 with TRBJ2-5, with 9 bases fitting TRBD1. The V segment lost 2 bases and the J segment 2 bases; nucleotides outside the gene matches: 6. This CDR3 region has 16 residues. Per germline, CDR1 SGHTA and CDR2 FQGNSA. The CDR3 nucleotides are TGTGCCAGCAGCTTAACAGGGGGACAGGGACAAGAGACCCAGTACTTC. Translation: CASSLTGGQGQETQYF.

The chain couples TRBV4-2 to TRBJ1-2; a weak D match, TRBD1 (5 bases). V gave up 0 bases and J gave up 2 bases, with 10 bases separating them. The CDR3 has 15 amino acids. Germline V gene data show CDR1 as LGHNA and CDR2 as YNFKEQ. DNA for the CDR3: TGTGCCAGCAGCCAAGATCACCAGGGCAACTATGGCTACACCTTC. This gives the protein CASSQDHQGNYGYTF.

The rearrangement links TRBV5-1 to TRBJ2-1, with 8 bases that match TRBD2. Germline V gene data show CDR1 as SGHRS and CDR2 as YFSETQ. The CDR3 has 14 residues. V lost 4 bases to trimming and J lost 15 bases; unmatched junction nucleotides: 15. The CDR3 nucleotides read TGCGCCAGCAGCCCGGGAGGGCCGATTATCATACTGTTCTTC. Its translation: CASSPGGPIIILFF.

In regard to this clone: Other DNA sequences within the sample encode an identical CDR3. This chain joins TRBV12-3 or TRBV12-4 and TRBJ2-3; D not resolved. Trimming pared 6 bases from V and 3 bases from J, leaving 10 bases between. This CDR3 is 13 amino acids long. The CDR3 nucleotides read TGTGCCAGCAGGGCTCGGAGTACAGATACGCAGTATTTT. Its translation: CASRARSTDTQYF.

This chain links TRBV9 with TRBJ2-3; D ambiguous. The CDR3 covers 13 residues. Germline CDR1 SGDLS, CDR2 YYNGEE. Trimming took 4 bases from V and 6 from J, leaving 12 bases between them. CDR3 region: CASSPSSRDTQYF. The CDR3 nucleotides are TGTGCCAGCAGCCCCTCGTCGCGGGATACGCAGTATTTT.

The chain links TRBV4-1 to TRBJ2-7, with a possible D match to TRBD1 (6 bases). V gave up 0 bases and J gave up 2 bases, with 17 bases separating them. CDR1 and CDR2 (germline): MGHRA, YSYEKL. The CDR3 spans 17 residues. The CDR3 DNA reads TGCGCCAGCAGCCAAGAGTCATTGGGACACCGAACCTACGAGCAGTACTTC. This translates into CASSQESLGHRTYEQYF.

The chain carries TRBV5-1 and TRBJ2-1; 9 bases are a match to TRBD2. The V gene end was trimmed by 4 bases and the J gene end by 7 bases; junction bases not matched to a gene: 9. Germline CDR1 and CDR2: SGHRS and YFSETQ. This CDR3 region has 15 residues. The CDR3 DNA reads TGCGCCAGCAGCGGGGGTGCGGGAGGGCCGAATGAGCAGTTCTTC. This gives the protein CASSGGAGGPNEQFF.

The V call is TRBV5-1, the J call TRBJ2-5; 12 bases fit TRBD1. J lost 2 bases, V lost 0 bases, and 5 bases had no gene match. This CDR3 is built from 17 residues. The germline V gene encodes CDR1 SGHRS and CDR2 YFSETQ. CDR3 amino acids: CASSLGDRGRWQETQYF. The CDR3 DNA is TGCGCCAGCAGCTTGGGGGACAGGGGGCGGTGGCAAGAGACCCAGTACTTC.

The V and J genes are TRBV6-4 and TRBJ2-7; TRBD2 matches at 13 bases. J was trimmed by 0 bases and V by 2 bases; bases with no gene match: 13. The germline V gene encodes CDR1 MRHNA and CDR2 SNTAGT. This CDR3 contains 20 residues. The CDR3 loop reads CASSDNPGTSGIPTSYEQYF. The CDR3 DNA is TGTGCCAGCAGTGACAACCCCGGGACTAGCGGGATTCCTACCTCCTACGAGCAGTACTTC.

The V gene is TRBV6-5, the J gene TRBJ2-1, with D possibly being TRBD2 (6 bases). Germline V gene sequence: CDR1 MNHEY, CDR2 SVGAGI. The CDR3 contains 15 residues. The V and J ends lost 5 bases and 0 bases respectively, with 11 bases between them. DNA of the CDR3: TGTGCCAGCAGTCCCGACGGGAGCTCCTACAATGAGCAGTTCTTC. It codes for CASSPDGSSYNEQFF.

V is TRBV4-1 and J is TRBJ2-1, with TRBD2 identical over 14 bases. CDR3 length equals 16 residues. Germline CDR1 reads MGHRA; CDR2 reads YSYEKL. Unmatched junction bases numbered 3, after V lost 1 base and J lost 7 bases. Written as DNA, the CDR3 is TGCGCCAGCAGCCAAGGGACTAGCGGGGGGCTAAATGAGCAGTTCTTC. This encodes CASSQGTSGGLNEQFF.

The V gene is TRBV11-2, the J gene TRBJ2-1, with 13 bases matching TRBD2. J lost 7 bases, V lost 5 bases, and 5 bases had no gene match. The CDR3 has 15 residues. CDR1 and CDR2 (germline): SGHAT, FQNNGV. The CDR3 protein is CASSTGLAGANEQFF. Written as DNA, the CDR3 is TGTGCCAGCAGCACCGGACTAGCGGGAGCGAATGAGCAGTTCTTC.

The chain combines TRBV6-5 with TRBJ2-5; 11 bases fit TRBD2. V dropped 2 bases and J dropped 5; count of bases not matched to a gene: 7. CDR1 and CDR2 from the germline V gene are MNHEY and SVGAGI. The CDR3 consists of 16 residues. In DNA form, the CDR3 reads TGTGCCAGCAGTTACGCTAGCGGGGGGCTTACGGAGACCCAGTACTTC. It specifies CASSYASGGLTETQYF.

V and J are TRBV5-8 and TRBJ1-5; no definite D call. The CDR3 contains 15 residues. Germline loops: CDR1 SGHTS, CDR2 YDEGEE. V was pared by 7 bases and J by 5 bases, with 19 bases between. In DNA, the CDR3 is TGTGCCAGCCGAAGTACCTCCGAGTATTATCAGCCCCAGCATTTT. Its protein product is CASRSTSEYYQPQHF.

V is TRBV6-6 and J is TRBJ2-1, with 12 nucleotides matching TRBD2. The germline V gene encodes CDR1 MNHNY and CDR2 SVGAGI (reference sequence). With 7 bases clipped from V and 5 bases from J, the junction kept 6 bases outside the gene matches. The CDR3 is 15 amino acids. The CDR3 nucleotides are TGTGCCAGCACCCCACCTAGCGGGAGGGACAATGAGCAGTTCTTC. This translates into CASTPPSGRDNEQFF.

Note on this clone: Distinct nucleotide sequences in the sample also encode this CDR3. The chain is built from TRBV5-6 and TRBJ2-7; D is ambiguous. Germline lookup yields CDR1 SGHDT and CDR2 YYEEEE. Trimming took off 3 bases at V and 1 base at J, with 5 bases between the two ends. The CDR3 is made up of 12 amino acids. CDR3 coding DNA: TGTGCCAGCAGCTCTCGTTCCTACGAGCAGTACTTC. It is translated as CASSSRSYEQYF.

The genes are TRBV19 and TRBJ2-5; tentatively, D is TRBD1 (6 bases). V lost 10 bases and J 2 bases, leaving 14 bases between the germline ends. Per the germline V gene, CDR1 is LNHDA and CDR2 is SQIVND (reference sequence). The CDR3 totals 13 residues. DNA for the CDR3: TGTGCCACCAAGGGGGAGAGTCAAGAGACCCAGTACTTC. Translation gives CATKGESQETQYF.

The chain employs TRBV25-1 and TRBJ2-5; 10 nucleotides match TRBD1. CDR1 is MGHDK and CDR2 is SYGVNS in the germline V gene. J lost 0 bases, V lost 5 bases, and 3 bases had no gene match. This CDR3 spans 15 amino acids. The CDR3 loop reads CASSLDRGYQETQYF. CDR3 nucleotides: TGTGCCAGCAGTTTGGACAGGGGGTACCAAGAGACCCAGTACTTC.